Below are 8 T cell receptor beta chains sequenced from a single sample in a study of T-cell memory formation after mild COVID-19. Via MiXCR, TCRdb re-called the 5' RACE reads, giving one row per CDR3 protein. Among roughly 190,000 distinct CDR3 sequences listed, approximately 10% were seen once. What was sequenced was PBMCs or a T cell subset sorted from them (not recorded which). The receptors here all came from a man aged 18 to 35 who had mild COVID-19 (a few samples of this study predate the infection). Cell type and time point are not known.

J is TRBJ1-2 and V is TRBV20-1; no firm D call. Germline lookup yields CDR1 DFQATT and CDR2 SNEGSKA (reference sequence). The V and J ends lost 7 bases and 4 bases respectively, with 7 bases between them. This CDR3 region has 10 residues. CDR3 nucleotide sequence: TGCAGTGTATCCATCTATGGCTACACCTTC. Translating it yields CSVSIYGYTF.

CDR3 residues: CASSFMGGTTEAFF. The CDR3 nucleotides read TGTGCCAGCAGCTTTATGGGGGGAACTACTGAAGCTTTCTTT. V is TRBV7-3 and J is TRBJ1-1; D possibly corresponds to TRBD1 (5 bases). The CDR3 spans 14 residues. The germline V gene has CDR1 SGHTA and CDR2 FQGTGA. The V end was cut by 3 bases, the J end by 5 bases, with 13 bases between.

This clonotype was detected a few times. The gene calls are TRBV20-1 and TRBJ1-1; 7 bases line up with TRBD1. Germline values: CDR1 DFQATT, CDR2 SNEGSKA (reference sequence). V lost 3 bases and J lost 4; bases outside the gene matches: 5. The CDR3 covers 13 residues. This CDR3 reads CSASLYRGTEAFF. The CDR3 nucleotides are TGCAGTGCTAGTCTTTACAGGGGCACTGAAGCTTTCTTT.

The CDR3: CASSQEGIRLSTDTQYF. As DNA, the CDR3 is TGCGCCAGCAGCCAAGAGGGGATACGACTTAGCACAGATACGCAGTATTTT. The V gene is TRBV4-1, the J gene TRBJ2-3; D is ambiguous. The CDR3 has 17 amino acids. The V end lost 0 bases, the J end lost 0 bases, and 13 bases lay between the germline ends. Germline CDR1 reads MGHRA; CDR2 reads YSYEKL.

The chain employs TRBV4-3 and TRBJ2-1; a possible D gene is TRBD2 (6 bases). Trimming stripped 0 bases from V and 12 bases from J, with 12 bases between. Looked up from germline, CDR1 is LGHNA and CDR2 is YSLEER. This CDR3 spans 13 amino acids. The CDR3 region has the DNA TGCGCCAGCAGCCAAGAGTCGTGGGGACTGCAGTTCTTC. It encodes CASSQESWGLQFF.

The chain links TRBV5-1 to TRBJ1-5; TRBD1 might be the D (5 bases). Germline CDR1 and CDR2: SGHRS and YFSETQ. The CDR3 is 15 residues long. Trimming removed 1 base at V and 3 bases at J, with 11 bases between. The CDR3 DNA follows: TGCGCCAGCAGCTTGAGGGACGGGGACAATCAGCCCCAGCATTTT. It is translated as CASSLRDGDNQPQHF.

This clonotype came up a few times. The chain combines TRBV12-3 or TRBV12-4 with TRBJ2-5; 11 nucleotides align to TRBD2. Trimming cost V 4 bases and J 5 bases; bases outside gene matches: 0. CDR3 length equals 13 residues. The CDR3 is CASSWTSGETQYF. CDR3 coding DNA: TGTGCCAGCAGTTGGACTAGCGGGGAGACCCAGTACTTC.

The chain links TRBV20-1 to TRBJ1-1; D is undetermined. V was cut by 0 bases and J by 1 base, with 6 bases left in between. CDR3 length: 13 residues. In germline, CDR1 is DFQATT, CDR2 SNEGSKA (reference sequence). CDR3 DNA sequence: TGCAGTGCTAGAGATAGGCAGAACACTGAAGCTTTCTTT. The encoded protein is CSARDRQNTEAFF.